Listed below are T cell receptor beta chains from one sample, sequenced in a study of blood T cell repertoires in COVID-19. Measured with immunoSEQ multiplex PCR; TCRdb has only the in-frame clones, and not every one. Found here are tens of thousands of clones, just over 85% of them singletons; the top ten hold 1.4%. Sequencing was carried out using peripheral blood. These receptors all stem from a woman aged 60-75 years with acute or convalescent COVID-19. The CDR3 runs from the conserved cysteine through the conserved F or W. Fields, in order: J gene, clone size, CDR3 length, V gene, D gene, CDR3 protein, CDR3 DNA. D genes are given only for firm matches. Some rows mark clone size as missing; the rest say once, few, many or name a class of expanded clone.

>TRBJ1-5|.|18|TRBV9|.
CASSDDPAIGRSHQPQHF
TGTGCCAGCAGCGACGACCCCGCGATTGGGAGATCCCATCAGCCCCAGCATTTT
>TRBJ2-7|.|16|TRBV6-6|TRBD1
CASSYTGGGTPNEQYF
TGTGCCAGCAGTTACACAGGGGGCGGTACCCCCAACGAGCAGTACTTC
>TRBJ1-1|.|14|TRBV18|.
CASSGGGMNTEAFF
TGTGCCAGCTCAGGGGGGGGCATGAACACTGAAGCTTTCTTT
>TRBJ2-5|once|15|TRBV19|TRBD2
CASSWVAGARETQYF
TGTGCCAGTAGTTGGGTAGCGGGAGCTCGAGAGACCCAGTACTTC
>TRBJ1-1|.|13|TRBV18|TRBD1
CASSPSRGPEAFF
TGTGCCAGCTCACCCTCCAGGGGGCCGGAAGCTTTCTTT
>TRBJ2-2|.|15|TRBV19|.
CASSTQNRVTGELFF
TGTGCCAGTAGTACTCAGAACAGGGTCACCGGGGAGCTGTTTTTT
>TRBJ1-3|.|18|TRBV4-1|.
CASSQPRTGLSSGNTIYF
TGCGCCAGCAGCCAACCCCGGACTGGCCTGAGCTCTGGAAACACCATATATTTT
>TRBJ2-1|.|15|TRBV5-4|TRBD1
CASSTTGDAGDEQFF
TGTGCCAGCAGCACAACAGGGGACGCGGGCGATGAGCAGTTCTTC
>TRBJ2-7|.|17|TRBV11-2|TRBD2
CASSLVISGTSDYEQYF
TGTGCCAGCAGCTTAGTGATATCCGGGACTAGCGACTACGAGCAGTACTTC
>TRBJ2-1|.|15|TRBV3-1/TRBV3-2|.
CASSQALTIYNEQFF
TGTGCCAGCAGCCAGGCCTTGACTATTTACAATGAGCAGTTCTTC
>TRBJ1-1|.|14|TRBV27|.
CASTALDSGAEAFF
TGTGCCAGCACCGCACTCGACAGCGGGGCTGAAGCTTTCTTT
>TRBJ1-1|.|14|TRBV7-2|.
CASSLVEVNTEAFF
TGTGCCAGCAGCCTCGTTGAGGTGAACACTGAAGCTTTCTTT
>TRBJ1-5|.|13|TRBV6-5|.
CASGIGGNQPQHF
TGTGCCAGCGGGATCGGGGGCAATCAGCCCCAGCATTTT
>TRBJ2-1|once|14|TRBV11-2|TRBD2
CASSGGLAGTSPIF
TGTGCCAGCAGCGGAGGACTAGCGGGAACGTCACCCATCTTC
>TRBJ1-2|once|12|TRBV12-3/TRBV12-4|.
CASSLAGYGYTF
TGTGCCAGCAGTTTGGCAGGTTACGGCTACACCTTC
>TRBJ2-5|.|14|TRBV28|TRBD1
CASSLWTGQGDLYF
TGTGCCAGCAGTTTATGGACCGGACAGGGAGACCTATACTTC
>TRBJ1-1|.|13|TRBV19|TRBD1
CASSKDRDTEAFF
TGTGCCAGTAGTAAGGACAGGGACACTGAAGCTTTCTTT
>TRBJ2-3|.|13|TRBV7-9|.
CASSLELGDTQYF
TGTGCCAGCAGCTTAGAGCTAGGAGATACGCAGTATTTT
>TRBJ2-2|.|13|TRBV12-3/TRBV12-4|.
CASTFLNTGELFF
TGTGCCAGCACCTTTCTGAACACCGGGGAGCTGTTTTTT
>TRBJ1-5|.|15|TRBV20-1|.
CSASRQGRGNQPQHF
TGCAGTGCTAGTAGGCAGGGTAGGGGTAATCAGCCCCAGCATTTT
>TRBJ2-7|.|13|TRBV11-2|TRBD2
CASSPGTSGEQYF
TGTGCCAGCAGCCCCGGGACTAGCGGCGAGCAGTACTTC
>TRBJ2-7|.|14|TRBV29-1|TRBD2
CSVTRIAGSYEQYF
TGCAGCGTTACGAGAATAGCGGGATCCTACGAGCAGTACTTC
>TRBJ2-7|.|15|TRBV3-1/TRBV3-2|TRBD1
CASSHVGQKFHEQYF
TGTGCCAGCAGCCATGTGGGACAGAAATTCCACGAGCAGTACTTC
>TRBJ1-3|.|14|TRBV5-5|.
CASSLGTAGNTIYF
TGTGCCAGCAGCTTGGGGACAGCTGGAAACACCATATATTTT
>TRBJ2-1|.|17|TRBV18|.
CASSPHPPNRVHNEQFF
TGTGCCAGCTCACCACACCCCCCGAACAGGGTCCACAATGAGCAGTTCTTC